The 30 T cell receptor beta chains presented below share a single source sample, sequenced in a study of response to subunit inactivated influenza vaccine. One entry per CDR3 protein, called by TCRdb with MiXCR from the RT-PCR reads. Altogether about 500,000 distinct CDR3 sequences are present, about 15% being singletons, with the ten largest covering 3%. The sample in question was CD4+ T cells sorted from PBMCs, obtained roughly 24 months after vaccination. Receptors were obtained from a man aged 45 to 70 who received an inactivated influenza vaccine.

The V and J genes are TRBV15 and TRBJ2-1; D is perhaps TRBD1 or TRBD2 (5 bases each). The length of the CDR3 is 12 residues. In germline, CDR1 is LNHNV, CDR2 YYDKDF (reference sequence). Trimming shortened V by 8 bases and J by 4 bases, and 9 bases separated the two germline ends. In DNA form, the CDR3 reads TGTGCCACCGGGACCGGGTACAATGAGCAGTTCTTC. Translated: CATGTGYNEQFF.

The rearrangement links TRBV12-3 or TRBV12-4 to TRBJ2-3, with D possibly matching TRBD1 (5 bases). Between the trimmed V and J ends, which lost 6 bases and 0 bases, there was a span of 19 bases. This CDR3 contains 17 residues. In nucleotides, the CDR3 is TGTGCCAGCAGCCCGGCCGGTGGGGCCCCTAGCACAGATACGCAGTATTTT. Residues: CASSPAGGAPSTDTQYF.

The genes are TRBV20-1 and TRBJ2-3, with a possible D match to TRBD2 (6 bases). The CDR3 is made up of 15 amino acids. Trimming took 0 bases from V and 0 from J, leaving 10 bases between them. Germline loops: CDR1 DFQATT, CDR2 SNEGSKA (reference sequence). The CDR3 region is CSARDGRLSTDTQYF. The DNA of the CDR3 is TGCAGTGCTAGAGATGGGAGGCTCAGCACAGATACGCAGTATTTT.

This clonotype was observed at least ten times. The rearrangement joins TRBV20-1 to TRBJ1-5, with D perhaps matching TRBD1 (5 bases). Germline V gene lookup returns CDR1 DFQATT and CDR2 SNEGSKA (reference sequence). The CDR3 runs to 15 residues. The V end was cut by 6 bases, the J end by 3 bases, with 18 bases between. The CDR3 sequence is CSAKGRAGVNQPQHF. The CDR3 nucleotides read TGCAGTGCAAAGGGGAGGGCGGGGGTCAATCAGCCCCAGCATTTT.

The CDR3 loop reads CASSLTGTDNSPLHF. The CDR3 DNA sequence: TGCGCCAGCAGCTTGACCGGGACAGACAATTCACCCCTCCACTTT. The rearrangement links TRBV5-1 to TRBJ1-6; 7 bases line up with TRBD1. This CDR3 comprises 15 residues. CDR1 and CDR2 from the germline V gene are SGHRS and YFSETQ. With 1 base clipped from V and 7 bases from J, the junction kept 5 bases outside the gene matches.

This clonotype has more than one count but fewer than ten. J is TRBJ2-3 and V is TRBV5-6; a weak D match, TRBD2 (6 bases). The germline V gene has CDR1 SGHDT and CDR2 YYEEEE. The CDR3 contains 15 residues. The V and J ends lost 4 bases and 0 bases respectively, with 12 bases between them. The CDR3 loop reads CASSNAGTSTDTQYF. The CDR3, as DNA: TGTGCCAGCAGCAATGCCGGGACTAGCACAGATACGCAGTATTTT.

This clonotype has more than one count but fewer than ten. This sequence joins TRBV10-3 and TRBJ1-4; no firm D call. CDR1 and CDR2 (germline): ENHRY, SYGVKD. CDR3 length: 15 amino acids. V lost 10 bases and J 0 bases, leaving 15 bases between the germline ends. The CDR3 nucleotides are TGTGCCACCTCAGTAGGGATCTCAACTAATGAAAAACTGTTTTTT. It codes for CATSVGISTNEKLFF.

This clonotype was seen a handful of times. The J gene is TRBJ2-1, the V gene TRBV7-9; tentatively, D is TRBD2 (5 bases). This CDR3 has 15 amino acids. V was shortened by 5 bases and J by 7 bases, with 18 bases between the two germline ends. The germline CDR1 and CDR2 sequences are SEHNR and FQNEAQ (reference sequence). As DNA, the CDR3 is TGTGCCAGCAGCACAATCCCCGCTAGCCAGAATGAGCAGTTCTTC. Translation: CASSTIPASQNEQFF.

This clonotype was seen more than once but under ten times. This chain connects TRBV6-2 or TRBV6-3 to TRBJ2-1, with 9 positions matching TRBD2. Losses at the gene ends were 0 bases for V and 0 bases for J; bases not matched to a gene: 6. There are 18 residues in the CDR3. Per germline, CDR1 MNHEY and CDR2 SVGEGT. CDR3 in amino acids: CASSYSVAGARSYNEQFF. The CDR3 coding sequence is TGTGCCAGCAGTTACTCTGTAGCGGGGGCCCGCTCCTACAATGAGCAGTTCTTC.

This clonotype was recorded a few times. This sequence joins TRBV5-6 and TRBJ2-1, with D perhaps matching TRBD2 (6 bases). The V end was cut by 2 bases, the J end by 2 bases, with 14 bases between. Germline values: CDR1 SGHDT, CDR2 YYEEEE. The CDR3 runs to 16 residues. CDR3 DNA sequence: TGTGCCAGCAGCTTAAGTAGGGGACTTACCTACAATGAGCAGTTCTTC. It is translated as CASSLSRGLTYNEQFF.

This clonotype was detected only a few times. V usage is TRBV12-3 or TRBV12-4 and J usage is TRBJ1-6, with a weak D call TRBD1 (6 bases). This CDR3 spans 14 amino acids. Between the trimmed V and J ends, which lost 2 bases and 5 bases, there was a span of 7 bases. The CDR3 is CASSLQGNNSPLHF. The CDR3 nucleotides are TGTGCCAGCAGTTTACAGGGGAATAATTCACCCCTCCACTTT.

This clonotype showed up just a few times. This sequence joins TRBV20-1 and TRBJ2-4; D remains ambiguous. The ends were cut back, 0 bases at V and 2 bases at J, with 8 bases in the middle. The CDR3 length is 14 residues. Germline CDR1 DFQATT, CDR2 SNEGSKA (reference sequence). CDR3 in amino acids: CSARDQYTKNIQYF. The CDR3 DNA is TGCAGTGCTAGAGATCAATATACCAAAAACATTCAGTACTTC.

The chain employs TRBV7-2 and TRBJ1-1; D is ambiguous. Germline V lookup: CDR1 SGHTA, CDR2 FQGNSA. This CDR3 spans 13 amino acids. Trimming removed 1 base from V and 8 bases from J, with 11 bases in between. The CDR3 DNA follows: TGTGCCAGCAGCTTAGAAGGCAACTACGAAGCTTTCTTT. Its translation is CASSLEGNYEAFF.

CDR3 nucleotide sequence: TGCGCCAGCAGCCCGAGCTGGACTAGCGGGGGCCAAGAGACCCAGTACTTC. Its protein product is CASSPSWTSGGQETQYF. The chain recombines TRBV4-3 with TRBJ2-5; 13 bases fit TRBD2. The CDR3 is made up of 17 amino acids. Germline trimming cut 4 bases from V and 1 base from J; bases unmatched to any gene: 6. The V gene's germline CDR1 is LGHNA and CDR2 YSLEER.

The chain couples TRBV14 to TRBJ2-5; D is possibly TRBD1 or TRBD2 (6 bases each). The V end was cut by 3 bases, the J end by 7 bases, with 18 bases between. The CDR3 sequence is 15 residues long. Germline values: CDR1 SGHDN, CDR2 FVKESK. CDR3 amino acids: CASSQDAGHIGTQYF. The DNA for the CDR3 is TGTGCCAGCAGCCAGGACGCGGGACATATCGGGACCCAGTACTTC.

This clonotype was seen only a few times. This chain connects TRBV12-3 or TRBV12-4 to TRBJ2-1, with TRBD2 identical over 13 bases. V lost 6 bases and J lost 4; bases outside the gene matches: 6. CDR3 size: 16 residues. CDR3 amino acids: CASSRGTSGVYNEQFF. In DNA form, the CDR3 reads TGTGCCAGCAGCCGAGGGACTAGCGGGGTATACAATGAGCAGTTCTTC.

This clonotype was observed a few times. The chain combines TRBV7-2 with TRBJ2-1, with 10 bases identical to TRBD2. The length of the CDR3 is 14 residues. The germline CDR1 and CDR2 sequences are SGHTA and FQGNSA. With V trimmed by 4 bases and J by 6 bases, 3 bases remained unmatched. The CDR3 DNA sequence: TGTGCCAGCAGCTCCCGGACTAGCGGCAATGAGCAGTTCTTC. This sequence encodes CASSSRTSGNEQFF.

V and J are TRBV7-2 and TRBJ1-3; D is unclear. The V end lost 3 bases, the J end lost 3 bases, and 12 bases lay between the germline ends. In germline, CDR1 is SGHTA, CDR2 FQGNSA. The CDR3 sequence is 15 residues long. CDR3 sequence reads: CASSLSGRNGNTIYF. CDR3 nucleotide sequence: TGTGCCAGCAGCTTGAGCGGACGGAATGGAAACACCATATATTTT.

This sequence joins TRBV12-5 and TRBJ2-3, with D tentatively TRBD2 (6 bases). From germline, CDR1 is LGHNT and CDR2 FRNRAP. The CDR3 spans 21 residues. Deletions cut 0 bases from V and 0 bases from J, with 25 bases between. The CDR3 DNA sequence: TGTGCTAGTGGTTTGGTACGGGAGACAGCCACCTCCGGAGTTAGCACAGATACGCAGTATTTT. It yields the protein CASGLVRETATSGVSTDTQYF.

With respect to this clonotype: No conserved phenylalanine or tryptophan is present at the end of the CDR3, so a read error is the likely explanation. The V gene is TRBV12-3 or TRBV12-4, the J gene TRBJ1-5; D remains unclear. This CDR3 has 14 amino acids. The ends were cut back, 4 bases at V and 3 bases at J, with 10 bases in the middle. The DNA of the CDR3 is TGTGCCAGCAGTTATGGAAGTACCAATCAGCCCCAGCATTCT. Translating it yields CASSYGSTNQPQHS.

The table lists this clonotype with a few counts. This chain links TRBV11-1 with TRBJ2-1; the D is unclear. Germline assignment: CDR1 SGHAT and CDR2 FQDESV (reference sequence). Trimming took 6 bases from V and 8 from J, leaving 14 bases between them. The CDR3 is 13 residues long. CDR3 residues: CASRRLRKHEQFF. CDR3 DNA: TGTGCCAGCAGGAGATTGCGTAAGCATGAGCAGTTCTTC.

The gene calls are TRBV12-3 or TRBV12-4 and TRBJ2-3; no reliable D call. Trimming pared 2 bases from V and 1 base from J, leaving 10 bases between. The CDR3 is made up of 15 amino acids. For the CDR3, the DNA is TGTGCCAGCAGTTTACCCCCAGGTCGCACAGATACGCAGTATTTT. Translated: CASSLPPGRTDTQYF.

The CDR3 spells CASSVGGGGLAGHNEQFF. The DNA of the CDR3 is TGTGCCAGCAGCGTAGGAGGAGGGGGACTAGCGGGGCACAATGAGCAGTTCTTC. This chain joins TRBV9 and TRBJ2-1, with 13 bases aligning to TRBD2. CDR3 length: 18 amino acids. CDR1 is SGDLS, CDR2 YYNGEE, per germline. V shed 0 bases, J shed 5 bases, and the junction held 8 bases outside the gene matches.

V is TRBV5-1 and J is TRBJ2-2; D is uncertain. This CDR3 contains 16 residues. The germline gives CDR1 SGHRS, CDR2 YFSETQ. The ends were cut back, 4 bases at V and 2 bases at J, with 15 bases in the middle. The CDR3 coding sequence is TGCGCCAGCAGCGCCGACCCTCGGATAAACACCGGGGAGCTGTTTTTT. Its translation is CASSADPRINTGELFF.

The chain recombines TRBV5-1 with TRBJ2-1, with 10 bases aligning to TRBD1. The CDR3 contains 16 residues. Germline V gives CDR1 SGHRS, CDR2 YFSETQ. After removal of 0 bases from V and 2 bases from J, the junction contained 2 bases not matched to a gene. CDR3 DNA sequence: TGCGCCAGCAGCTTGGGTGGGACAGGGGCCTACAATGAGCAGTTCTTC. Its protein is CASSLGGTGAYNEQFF.

This clonotype showed up many times. This chain joins TRBV12-3 or TRBV12-4 and TRBJ2-2, with D hard to call. This CDR3 spans 12 amino acids. With 6 bases removed from V and 4 bases from J, the gap between germline ends came to 6 bases. CDR3 sequence reads: CASSRATGELFF. CDR3 bases: TGTGCCAGCAGCCGGGCCACCGGGGAGCTGTTTTTT.

The CDR3 sequence is CASSDRTGGAYGYTF. Here the CDR3 DNA reads TGTGCCAGCAGTGACCGGACAGGGGGCGCCTATGGCTACACCTTC. This chain uses TRBV6-1 with TRBJ1-2; TRBD1 aligns across 11 bases. Germline assignment: CDR1 MNHNS and CDR2 SASEGT. The junction had 4 bases not matched to a gene; V was cut back by 3 bases and J by 4 bases. The CDR3 runs 15 residues.

The rearrangement joins TRBV5-1 to TRBJ2-5, with D perhaps matching TRBD2 (5 bases). The CDR3 spans 14 residues. The V end lost 7 bases, the J end lost 5 bases, and 18 bases lay between the germline ends. CDR1 SGHRS and CDR2 YFSETQ come from the germline V gene. The CDR3, as DNA: TGCGCCAGCGGCCCAGAGGGAAGATGGGAGACCCAGTACTTC. This encodes CASGPEGRWETQYF.

The chain has TRBV7-8 and TRBJ2-7; 9 nucleotides line up with TRBD1. Looked up from germline, CDR1 is SGHVS and CDR2 is FQNEAQ. This CDR3 has 14 residues. The V and J ends lost 7 bases and 1 base, in that order; junction bases with no gene match: 5. The CDR3 spells CASTQGTGSYEQYF. CDR3 sequence (DNA): TGTGCCAGCACCCAAGGGACAGGGTCCTACGAGCAGTACTTC.

There are many counts of this clonotype. The rearrangement uses TRBV12-3 or TRBV12-4 and TRBJ1-1; D unresolved. Between the trimmed V and J ends, which lost 5 bases and 4 bases, there was a span of 14 bases. The CDR3 runs 14 residues. CDR3 DNA: TGTGCCAGCAGTCTTGGAGGTGTGAGCACTGAAGCTTTCTTT. Translated: CASSLGGVSTEAFF.